Each of the 29 T cell receptor beta chains below was sequenced from the same sample in a study of monozygotic twins with inflammatory bowel disease (dated by TCRdb to the late 2010s). Libraries were prepared through 5' RACE. Instrument used: Illumina HiSeq 2500. The reads, reprocessed by TCRdb, yield one row per CDR3 protein sequence and no DNA. The sample's table covers around 140,000 distinct CDR3 sequences. The ten largest clonotypes hold roughly 1.2% of the sample. Source material: blood. The receptors stem from a human donor with ulcerative colitis or Crohn's disease, or a healthy co-twin of an affected twin (not recorded which).

The chain recombines TRBV28 with TRBJ1-4; TCRdb names TRBD1, which stays unverified in the absence of DNA. The CDR3 totals 15 residues. The V gene's germline CDR1 is MDHEN and CDR2 SYDVKM. The CDR3 region is CASSGYGTGEEKLFF.

This chain's CDR3 is CASSQWDRVNEQYF. The J gene is TRBJ2-7, the V gene TRBV6-1; as DNA is missing, the TRBD1 call by TCRdb cannot be tested. The CDR3 contains 14 residues. CDR1 and CDR2 (germline): MNHNS, SASEGT.

The V call is TRBV28, the J call TRBJ2-3; no DNA is available, so the TRBD1 call from TCRdb remains unchecked. This CDR3 contains 16 residues. Germline V gene data show CDR1 as MDHEN and CDR2 as SYDVKM. The CDR3 protein is CASSFLGAKVPDTQYF.

V usage is TRBV6-1 and J usage is TRBJ2-1; TCRdb designates TRBD1, a call that cannot be tested without DNA. This CDR3 spans 15 amino acids. Per the germline V gene, CDR1 is MNHNS and CDR2 is SASEGT. CDR3 region: CASSGGQGLYNEQFF.

This chain connects TRBV3-1 to TRBJ1-5. Germline lookup yields CDR1 LGHDT and CDR2 YNNKEL (reference sequence). This CDR3 comprises 14 residues. The chain's CDR3 is CASSQDLLGQPQHF.

The rearrangement joins TRBV7-9 to TRBJ2-1; the D call of TRBD2 rests on TCRdb alone, since no DNA is present to check it. The CDR3 extends over 16 amino acids. Per germline, CDR1 SEHNR and CDR2 FQNEAQ (reference sequence). This CDR3 is CASSLLVAGVGNEQFF.

This chain uses TRBV7-8 with TRBJ2-7; the D gene TCRdb calls, TRBD1, cannot be checked with no DNA. The CDR3 has 15 amino acids. The germline V gene has CDR1 SGHVS and CDR2 FQNEAQ. CDR3 protein: CASSLGTAWGIEQYF.

J is TRBJ2-7 and V is TRBV18; TCRdb selects TRBD1, and the lack of DNA leaves this call unchecked. Germline V gene lookup returns CDR1 KGHSH and CDR2 LQKENI. The CDR3 is 17 amino acids. CDR3: CASSSQTAGTGGYEQYF.

V gene TRBV14 combines with J gene TRBJ2-7; there is no DNA to check the TCRdb D call of TRBD2. CDR3 size: 20 residues. The V gene's germline CDR1 is SGHDN and CDR2 FVKESK. CDR3 loop: CASSQDLPGGLAGETGEQYF. The complete variable domain, with remaining parts taken from reference TRBV14 and TRBJ2-7, reads EAGVTQFPSHSVIEKGQTVTLRCDPISGHDNLYWYRRVMGKEIKFLLHFVKESKQDESGMPNNRFLAERTGGTYSTLKVQPAELEDSGVYFCASSQDLPGGLAGETGEQYFGPGTRLTVT.

The CDR3 spells CASSVGEGGRAADTQYF. The chain couples TRBV9 to TRBJ2-3; TCRdb outputs TRBD2, but without DNA this stays unchecked. The CDR3 contains 17 residues. Germline V gene data show CDR1 as SGDLS and CDR2 as YYNGEE.

The chain carries TRBV6-5 and TRBJ2-5; with no DNA, the TCRdb D assignment of TRBD1 cannot be verified. This CDR3 is built from 14 residues. Germline V gene lookup returns CDR1 MNHEY and CDR2 SVGAGI. CDR3 residues: CASSYSGQQETQYF.

V and J are TRBV5-1 and TRBJ2-5; TCRdb picks TRBD2, but there is no DNA to check that call. The CDR3 contains 14 residues. Per germline, CDR1 SGHRS and CDR2 YFSETQ. The CDR3 here is CASSLIGGEETQYF.

The CDR3: CASSLEDWSSYEQYF. The chain combines TRBV11-2 with TRBJ2-7; TCRdb designates TRBD2, a call that cannot be tested without DNA. CDR1 and CDR2 (germline): SGHAT, FQNNGV. This CDR3 region has 15 residues.

The chain combines TRBV27 with TRBJ1-3; TCRdb names TRBD1, which stays unverified in the absence of DNA. Looked up from germline, CDR1 is MNHEY and CDR2 is SMNVEV (reference sequence). This CDR3 is built from 13 residues. CDR3 in amino acids: CASTSGSGNTIYF.

The chain carries TRBV29-1 and TRBJ1-2; absent DNA, TCRdb's TRBD1 call cannot be checked. CDR1 is SQVTM, CDR2 ANQGSEA, per germline. This CDR3 is built from 18 residues. The chain's CDR3 is CSVDPGVARSRPNYGYTF.

The chain employs TRBV7-9 and TRBJ1-1. The germline gives CDR1 SEHNR, CDR2 FQNEAQ (reference sequence). The CDR3 has 12 residues. The CDR3 reads CASSGTGSEAFF.

The V and J genes are TRBV4-3 and TRBJ1-1; checking the TCRdb D call of TRBD1 is not possible without DNA. Looked up from germline, CDR1 is LGHNA and CDR2 is YSLEER. CDR3 length: 16 residues. The CDR3 protein is CASSHRGRYVNTDAFF.

This chain joins TRBV12-3 or TRBV12-4 and TRBJ2-4; TCRdb picks TRBD1, but there is no DNA to check that call. This CDR3 has 15 amino acids. The CDR3 loop reads CASSRLNRVGDIQYF.

The chain links TRBV29-1 to TRBJ2-5; the D call of TRBD1 rests on TCRdb alone, since no DNA is present to check it. Germline CDR1 SQVTM, CDR2 ANQGSEA. CDR3 length: 11 residues. CDR3 sequence reads: CSSPLGETQYF. Full variable domain (missing parts from reference TRBV29-1 and TRBJ2-5): SAVISQKPSRDICQRGTSLTIQCQVDSQVTMMFWYRQQPGQSLTLIATANQGSEATYESGFVIDKFPISRPNLTFSTLTVSNMSPEDSSIYLCSSPLGETQYFGPGTRLLVL.

The chain has TRBV27 and TRBJ2-3; with no DNA, the TCRdb D assignment of TRBD2 cannot be verified. The germline V gene encodes CDR1 MNHEY and CDR2 SMNVEV (reference sequence). CDR3 length: 15 residues. This CDR3 is CASSLQAGGTDTQYF.

This chain uses TRBV6-2 or TRBV6-3 with TRBJ2-7; TCRdb selects TRBD2, and the lack of DNA leaves this call unchecked. This CDR3 comprises 13 residues. Germline V gene data show CDR1 as MNHEY and CDR2 as SVGEGT. CDR3 protein: CASREGGVYEQYF.

This chain uses TRBV27 with TRBJ1-3; the TCRdb D gene call, TRBD1, has no DNA to confirm it. The CDR3 consists of 16 residues. The germline V gene encodes CDR1 MNHEY and CDR2 SMNVEV (reference sequence). The chain's CDR3 is CASSLPPGVPGNTIYF.

This chain joins TRBV10-3 and TRBJ1-5; TCRdb gives TRBD1 as the D gene, but with no DNA this cannot be confirmed. CDR1 and CDR2 (germline): ENHRY, SYGVKD. CDR3 length equals 14 residues. The CDR3 sequence is CAISESRGNQPQHF.

V and J are TRBV5-1 and TRBJ1-5; the D call of TRBD1 rests on TCRdb alone, since no DNA is present to check it. CDR3 length: 14 amino acids. The germline gives CDR1 SGHRS, CDR2 YFSETQ. The CDR3: CASSLGGGDRPQHF. The variable domain in full, completed from reference TRBV5-1 and TRBJ1-5, reads KAGVTQTPRYLIKTRGQQVTLSCSPISGHRSVSWYQQTPGQGLQFLFEYFSETQRNKGNFPGRFSGRQFSNSRSEMNVSTLELGDSALYLCASSLGGGDRPQHFGDGTRLSIL.

The chain links TRBV7-9 to TRBJ2-1; no DNA is available, so the TRBD2 call from TCRdb remains unchecked. CDR1 is SEHNR, CDR2 FQNEAQ, per germline (reference sequence). The CDR3 spans 12 residues. The CDR3 sequence is CASSLRDSLQFF.

The chain recombines TRBV20-1 with TRBJ2-5; TCRdb selects TRBD2, and the lack of DNA leaves this call unchecked. This CDR3 is 13 amino acids long. Germline V gene data show CDR1 as DFQATT and CDR2 as SNEGSKA (reference sequence). This chain's CDR3 is CSALLAEGETQYF.

The chain links TRBV10-1 to TRBJ2-7; there is no DNA to check the TCRdb D call of TRBD1. The germline CDR1 and CDR2 sequences are WNHNN and SYGVQD (reference sequence). The length of the CDR3 is 15 residues. The CDR3 loop reads CASSEAGQVAYEQYF.

This rearrangement joins TRBV7-2 to TRBJ2-1. Germline loops: CDR1 SGHTA, CDR2 FQGNSA. The CDR3 runs to 16 residues. CDR3 region: CASSYDGRWTYNEQFF.

The rearrangement uses TRBV20-1 and TRBJ2-1; TCRdb's assignment of TRBD2 cannot be checked, as there is no DNA. The CDR3 contains 13 residues. The germline CDR1 and CDR2 sequences are DFQATT and SNEGSKA (reference sequence). CDR3 sequence reads: CSARASGYNEQFF.